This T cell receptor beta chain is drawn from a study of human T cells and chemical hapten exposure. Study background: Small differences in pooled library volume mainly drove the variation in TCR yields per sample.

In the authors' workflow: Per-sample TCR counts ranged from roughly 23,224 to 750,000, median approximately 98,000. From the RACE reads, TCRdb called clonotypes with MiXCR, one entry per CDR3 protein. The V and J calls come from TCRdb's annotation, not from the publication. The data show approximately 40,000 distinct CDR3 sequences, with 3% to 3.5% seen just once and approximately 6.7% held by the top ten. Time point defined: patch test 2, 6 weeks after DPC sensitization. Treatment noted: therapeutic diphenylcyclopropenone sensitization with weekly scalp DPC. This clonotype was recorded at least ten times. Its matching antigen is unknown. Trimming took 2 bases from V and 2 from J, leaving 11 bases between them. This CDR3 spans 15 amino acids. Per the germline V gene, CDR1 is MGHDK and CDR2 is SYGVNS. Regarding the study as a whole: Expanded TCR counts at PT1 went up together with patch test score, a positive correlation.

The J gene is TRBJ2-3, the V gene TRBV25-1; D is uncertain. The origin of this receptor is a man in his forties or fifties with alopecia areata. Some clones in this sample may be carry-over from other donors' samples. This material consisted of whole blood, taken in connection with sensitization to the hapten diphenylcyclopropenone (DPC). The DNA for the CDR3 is TGTGCCAGCAGTGAACTTGGCCAACCCACAGATACGCAGTATTTT. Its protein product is CASSELGQPTDTQYF.